This TCR beta chain was profiled in a study of shared clonotypes between healthy human individuals. Study-level results: What naive subsets generally showed was a larger estimated richness than memory subsets showed. Clonotypes not shared had lower generation probabilities than those common to all four donors.

The junction had 9 bases not matched to a gene; V was cut back by 2 bases and J by 5 bases. CDR3 size: 15 residues. Germline loops: CDR1 GTSNPN, CDR2 SVGIG (reference sequence). CD4+ cells were split into CD45RA+ naive and CD45RA-negative memory subsets. As concerns this clone: Its antigen is undetermined.

The deep-level immunoSEQ assay was used. Sequenced by immunoSEQ multiplex PCR; TCRdb stores in-frame clones only, minus some. The repertoire holds 2 million to 2.5 million clones, about 92% seen once, with roughly 0.36% in the top ten. This clonotype was obtained from a man aged 18 to 30 in good health. Some clones in this sample may be carry-over from other donors' samples. The V call is TRBV30, the J call TRBJ1-5; 7 positions agree with TRBD1. Sequenced sample: naive CD4+ T cells from PBMCs. The subset here: CD45RA+ positively selected. The CDR3 coding sequence is TGTGCCTGGAGTTCGACAGGGAAAGCGGATCAGCCCCAGCATTTT. It yields the protein CAWSSTGKADQPQHF. Combining the CDR3 with reference TRBV30 and TRBJ1-5 gives the whole variable domain SQTIHQWPATLVQPVGSPLSLECTVEGTSNPNLYWYRQAAGRGLQLLFYSVGIGQISSEVPQNLSASRPQDRQFILSSKKLLLSDSGFYLCAWSSTGKADQPQHFGDGTRLSIL.